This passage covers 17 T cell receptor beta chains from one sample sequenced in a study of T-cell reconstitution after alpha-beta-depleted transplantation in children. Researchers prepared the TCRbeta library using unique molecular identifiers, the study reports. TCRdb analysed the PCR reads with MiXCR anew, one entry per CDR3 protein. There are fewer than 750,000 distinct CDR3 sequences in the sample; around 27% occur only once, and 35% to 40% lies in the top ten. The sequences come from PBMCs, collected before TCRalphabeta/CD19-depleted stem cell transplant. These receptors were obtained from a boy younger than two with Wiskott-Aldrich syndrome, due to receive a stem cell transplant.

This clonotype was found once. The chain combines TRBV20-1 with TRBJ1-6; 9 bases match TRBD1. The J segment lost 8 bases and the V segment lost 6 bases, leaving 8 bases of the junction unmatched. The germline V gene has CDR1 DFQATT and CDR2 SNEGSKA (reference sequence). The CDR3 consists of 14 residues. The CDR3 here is CSASRDREYSPLHF. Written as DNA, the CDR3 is TGCAGTGCCAGCCGGGACAGGGAGTATTCACCCCTCCACTTT.

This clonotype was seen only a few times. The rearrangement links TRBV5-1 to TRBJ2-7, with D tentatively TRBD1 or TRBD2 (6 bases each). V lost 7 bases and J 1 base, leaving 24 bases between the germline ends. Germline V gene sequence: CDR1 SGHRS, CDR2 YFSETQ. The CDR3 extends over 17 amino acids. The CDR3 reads CASGGGLRGGSSYEQYF. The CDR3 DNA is TGCGCCAGCGGAGGGGGGCTCCGCGGCGGTTCATCCTACGAGCAGTACTTC.

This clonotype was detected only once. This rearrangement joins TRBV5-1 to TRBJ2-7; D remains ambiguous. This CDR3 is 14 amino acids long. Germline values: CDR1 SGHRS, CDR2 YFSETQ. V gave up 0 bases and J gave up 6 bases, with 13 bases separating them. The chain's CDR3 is CASSLVAVSSEQYF. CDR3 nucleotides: TGCGCCAGCAGCTTGGTGGCGGTTAGCAGCGAGCAGTACTTC.

The CDR3 sequence is CSAAAPAKNIQYF. Here the CDR3 DNA reads TGCAGCGCTGCTGCTCCTGCCAAAAACATTCAGTACTTC. The rearrangement joins TRBV29-1 to TRBJ2-4; D remains unclear. The V gene's germline CDR1 is SQVTM and CDR2 ANQGSEA. V was clipped by 7 bases and J by 1 base, with 11 bases between them. This CDR3 has 13 amino acids.

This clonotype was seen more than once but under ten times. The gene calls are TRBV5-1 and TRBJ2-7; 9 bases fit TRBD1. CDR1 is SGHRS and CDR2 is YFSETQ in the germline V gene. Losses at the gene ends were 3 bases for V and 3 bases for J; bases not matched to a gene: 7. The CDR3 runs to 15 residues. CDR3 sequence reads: CASSSGQGRVYEQYF. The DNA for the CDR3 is TGCGCCAGCAGCTCGGGACAGGGACGGGTCTACGAGCAGTACTTC.

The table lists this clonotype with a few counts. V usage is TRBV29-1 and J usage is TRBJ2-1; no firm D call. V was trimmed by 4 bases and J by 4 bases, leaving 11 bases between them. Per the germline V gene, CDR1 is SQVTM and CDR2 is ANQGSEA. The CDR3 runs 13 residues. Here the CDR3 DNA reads TGCAGCGTTGCACACAATACTTACAATGAGCAGTTCTTC. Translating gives CSVAHNTYNEQFF.

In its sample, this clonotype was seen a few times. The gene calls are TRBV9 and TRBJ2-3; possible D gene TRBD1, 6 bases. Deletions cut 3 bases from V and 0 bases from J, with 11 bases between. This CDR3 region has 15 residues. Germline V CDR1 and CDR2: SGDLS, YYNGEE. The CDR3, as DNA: TGTGCCAGCAGCGGACCGGACAGTAGCACAGATACGCAGTATTTT. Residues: CASSGPDSSTDTQYF.

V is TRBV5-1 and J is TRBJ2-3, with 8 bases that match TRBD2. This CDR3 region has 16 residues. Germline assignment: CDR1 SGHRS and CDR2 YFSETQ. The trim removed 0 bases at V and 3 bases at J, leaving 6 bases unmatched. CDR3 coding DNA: TGCGCCAGCAGCTTGGATCCTAGCGGGTATACAGATACGCAGTATTTT. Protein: CASSLDPSGYTDTQYF.

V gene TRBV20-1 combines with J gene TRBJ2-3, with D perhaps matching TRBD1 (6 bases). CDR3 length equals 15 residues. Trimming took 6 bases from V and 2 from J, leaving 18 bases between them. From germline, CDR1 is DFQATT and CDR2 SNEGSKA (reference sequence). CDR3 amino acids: CSAAPVTGSTDTQYF. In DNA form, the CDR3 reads TGCAGTGCAGCCCCTGTTACAGGGTCCACAGATACGCAGTATTTT.

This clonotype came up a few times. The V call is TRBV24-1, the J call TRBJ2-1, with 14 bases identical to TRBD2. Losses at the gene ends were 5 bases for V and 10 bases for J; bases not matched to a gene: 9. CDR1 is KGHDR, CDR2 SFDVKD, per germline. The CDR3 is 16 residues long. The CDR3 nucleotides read TGTGCCACCAGTGCACGACTAGCGGGAGGGCCTAGGGAGCAGTTCTTC. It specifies CATSARLAGGPREQFF.

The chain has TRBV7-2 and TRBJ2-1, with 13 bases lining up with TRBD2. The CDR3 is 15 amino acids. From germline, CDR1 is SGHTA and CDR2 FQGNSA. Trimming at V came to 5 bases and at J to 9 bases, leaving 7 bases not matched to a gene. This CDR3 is CASSPWTSGRSEQFF. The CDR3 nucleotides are TGTGCCAGCAGCCCCTGGACTAGCGGGAGAAGTGAGCAGTTCTTC.

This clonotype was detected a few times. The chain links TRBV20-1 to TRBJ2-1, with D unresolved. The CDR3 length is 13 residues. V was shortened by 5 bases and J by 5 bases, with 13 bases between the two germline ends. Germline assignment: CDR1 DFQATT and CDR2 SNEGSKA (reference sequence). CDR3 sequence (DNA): TGCAGTGCTCCTGTTTTAATTGACAATGAGCAGTTCTTC. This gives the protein CSAPVLIDNEQFF.

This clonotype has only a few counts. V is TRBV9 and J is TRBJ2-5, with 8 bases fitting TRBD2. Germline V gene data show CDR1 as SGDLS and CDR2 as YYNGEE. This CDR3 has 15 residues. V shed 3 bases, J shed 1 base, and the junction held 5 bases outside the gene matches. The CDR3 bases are TGTGCCAGCAGCGGCCCCGGGACTAGCCAAGAGACCCAGTACTTC. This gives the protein CASSGPGTSQETQYF.

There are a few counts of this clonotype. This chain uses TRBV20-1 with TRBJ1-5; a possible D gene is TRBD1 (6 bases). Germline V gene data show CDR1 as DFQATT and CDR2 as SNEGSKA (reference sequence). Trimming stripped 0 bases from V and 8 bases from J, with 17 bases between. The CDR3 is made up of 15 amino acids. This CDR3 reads CSARDRDRWVEPQHF. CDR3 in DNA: TGCAGTGCTAGAGATCGAGACAGGTGGGTGGAGCCCCAGCATTTT.

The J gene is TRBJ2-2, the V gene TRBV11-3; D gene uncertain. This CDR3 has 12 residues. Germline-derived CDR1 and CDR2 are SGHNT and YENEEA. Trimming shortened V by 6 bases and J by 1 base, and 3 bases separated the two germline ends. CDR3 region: CASRKNTGELFF. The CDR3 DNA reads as TGTGCCAGCAGGAAGAACACCGGGGAGCTGTTTTTT.

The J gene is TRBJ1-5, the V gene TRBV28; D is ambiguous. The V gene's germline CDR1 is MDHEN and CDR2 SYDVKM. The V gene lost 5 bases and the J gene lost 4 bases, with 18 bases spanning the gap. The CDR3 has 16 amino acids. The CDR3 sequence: CASSRTVSLSNQPQHF. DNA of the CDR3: TGTGCCAGCAGTCGCACGGTCAGCTTGTCAAATCAGCCCCAGCATTTT.

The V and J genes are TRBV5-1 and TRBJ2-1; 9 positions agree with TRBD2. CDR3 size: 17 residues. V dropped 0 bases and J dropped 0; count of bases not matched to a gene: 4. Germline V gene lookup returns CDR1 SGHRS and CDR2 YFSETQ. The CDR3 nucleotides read TGCGCCAGCAGCTTGGGAGCGGGAGGAAACTCCTACAATGAGCAGTTCTTC. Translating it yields CASSLGAGGNSYNEQFF.